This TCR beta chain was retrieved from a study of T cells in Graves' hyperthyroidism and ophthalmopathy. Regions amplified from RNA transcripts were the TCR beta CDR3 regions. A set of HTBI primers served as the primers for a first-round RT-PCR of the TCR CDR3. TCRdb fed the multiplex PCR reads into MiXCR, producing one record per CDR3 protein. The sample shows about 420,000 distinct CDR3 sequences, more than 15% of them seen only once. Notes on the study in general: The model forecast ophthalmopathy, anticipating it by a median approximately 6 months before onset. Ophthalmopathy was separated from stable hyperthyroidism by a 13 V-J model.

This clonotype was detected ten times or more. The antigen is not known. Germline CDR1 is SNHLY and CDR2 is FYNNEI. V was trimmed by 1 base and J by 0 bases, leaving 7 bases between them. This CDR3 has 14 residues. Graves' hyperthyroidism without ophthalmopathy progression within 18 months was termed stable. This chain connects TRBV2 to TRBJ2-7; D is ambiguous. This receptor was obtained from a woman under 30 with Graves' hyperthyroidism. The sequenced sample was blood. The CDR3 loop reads CASSEGRNSYEQYF. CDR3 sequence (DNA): TGTGCCAGCAGTGAAGGCAGGAACTCCTACGAGCAGTACTTC.